Presented here are 6 T cell receptor beta chains from one specimen sequenced in a study of vaccination effects on CD4 cells after COVID-19. These receptors have no known antigen. TCRdb's table, derived via immunoSEQ multiplex PCR, lists solely in-frame clones and lacks some. The sample records tens of thousands of clones, over 70% being singletons. Prior to sequencing, the ViraFEST assay stimulated PBMC with viral peptide pools, which expanded the antigen-specific CD4+ T cells. Culturing for nine to ten days preceded CD4+ T cell isolation. Of the BNT162b2 and mRNA-1273 vaccines, participants received two doses of one or the other. The sequencing here drew on CD4+ T cells from PBMCs cultured with HCoV-NL63 spike peptides, taken after COVID-19 vaccination. These receptor sequences come from a human donor who received a COVID-19 vaccine.

This clone has a single count. This chain links TRBV7-2 with TRBJ2-5; maybe TRBD1 (6 bases). V lost 3 bases, J lost 5 bases, and 22 bases lay in between. The CDR3 runs to 17 residues. Germline CDR1 reads SGHTA; CDR2 reads FQGNSA. CDR3 bases: TGTGCCAGCAGCTTTGGCCAGGGGACGGGGTCCTGGGAGACCCAGTACTTC. It translates to CASSFGQGTGSWETQYF.

V is TRBV25-1 and J is TRBJ2-5; maybe TRBD2 (6 bases). CDR1 and CDR2 from the germline V gene are MGHDK and SYGVNS. Trimming took off 1 base at V and 1 base at J, with 16 bases between the two ends. The CDR3 is 17 residues long. The CDR3 DNA sequence: TGTGCCAGCAGTGAATGGAGATCGGGGGACCTCCAAGAGACCCAGTACTTC. It encodes CASSEWRSGDLQETQYF.

The chain carries TRBV5-1 and TRBJ2-5; 7 bases are shared with TRBD2. The CDR3 length is 13 residues. V dropped 4 bases and J dropped 5; count of bases not matched to a gene: 5. Germline V CDR1 and CDR2: SGHRS, YFSETQ. CDR3 loop: CASSPTGGETQYF. CDR3 DNA sequence: TGCGCCAGCAGCCCGACCGGGGGGGAGACCCAGTACTTC.

J is TRBJ2-1 and V is TRBV10-3; TRBD1 aligns across 8 bases. J was trimmed by 4 bases and V by 3 bases; bases with no gene match: 8. The CDR3 has 16 amino acids. Per the germline V gene, CDR1 is ENHRY and CDR2 is SYGVKD. CDR3 nucleotides: TGTGCCATCAGTGATCCGGACAGGGAAATATACAATGAGCAGTTCTTC. Protein: CAISDPDREIYNEQFF.

This chain links TRBV27 with TRBJ1-2, with D maybe TRBD1 (5 bases). Per the germline V gene, CDR1 is MNHEY and CDR2 is SMNVEV (reference sequence). The V and J ends lost 9 bases and 1 base respectively, with 12 bases between them. This CDR3 is 13 amino acids long. CDR3 amino acids: CASSTAVNYGYTF. In nucleotides, the CDR3 is TGTGCCAGTTCGACAGCGGTTAACTATGGCTACACCTTC.

This chain connects TRBV4-2 to TRBJ2-7; 9 positions agree with TRBD1. Germline V gene data show CDR1 as LGHNA and CDR2 as YNFKEQ. J gave up 2 bases and V 3 bases, and 8 bases lay outside the gene matches. This CDR3 is built from 16 residues. CDR3 nucleotide sequence: TGTGCCAGCAGCCAGCCACCGGGACAGGGACCCTACGAGCAGTACTTC. Its translation: CASSQPPGQGPYEQYF.